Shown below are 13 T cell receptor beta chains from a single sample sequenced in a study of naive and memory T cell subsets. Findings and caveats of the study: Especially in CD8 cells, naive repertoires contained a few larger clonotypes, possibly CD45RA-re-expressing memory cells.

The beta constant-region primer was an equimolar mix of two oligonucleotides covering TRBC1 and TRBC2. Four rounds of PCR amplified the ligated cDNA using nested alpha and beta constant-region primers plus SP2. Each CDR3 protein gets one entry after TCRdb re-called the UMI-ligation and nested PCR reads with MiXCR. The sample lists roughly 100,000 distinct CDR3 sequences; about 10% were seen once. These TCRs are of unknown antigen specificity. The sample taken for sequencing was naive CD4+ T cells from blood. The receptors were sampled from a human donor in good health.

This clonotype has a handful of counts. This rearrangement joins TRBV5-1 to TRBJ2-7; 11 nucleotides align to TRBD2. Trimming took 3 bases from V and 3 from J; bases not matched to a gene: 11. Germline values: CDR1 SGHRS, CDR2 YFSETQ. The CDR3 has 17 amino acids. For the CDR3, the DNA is TGCGCCAGCAGCTGGATTTCTGGGACTAGCGGAAACTACGAGCAGTACTTC. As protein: CASSWISGTSGNYEQYF. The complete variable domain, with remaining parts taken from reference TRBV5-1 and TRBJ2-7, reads KAGVTQTPRYLIKTRGQQVTLSCSPISGHRSVSWYQQTPGQGLQFLFEYFSETQRNKGNFPGRFSGRQFSNSRSEMNVSTLELGDSALYLCASSWISGTSGNYEQYFGPGTRLTVT.

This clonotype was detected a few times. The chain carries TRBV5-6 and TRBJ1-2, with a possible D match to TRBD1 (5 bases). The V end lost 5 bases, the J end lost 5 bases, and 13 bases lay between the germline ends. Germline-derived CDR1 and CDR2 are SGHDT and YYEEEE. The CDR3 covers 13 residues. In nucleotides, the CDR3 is TGTGCCAGCAGTCTCGCCAGGGTTTATGGCTACACCTTC. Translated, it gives CASSLARVYGYTF.

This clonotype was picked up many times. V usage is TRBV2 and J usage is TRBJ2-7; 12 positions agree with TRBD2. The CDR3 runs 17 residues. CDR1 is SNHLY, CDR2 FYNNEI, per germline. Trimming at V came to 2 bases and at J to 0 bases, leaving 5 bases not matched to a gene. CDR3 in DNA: TGTGCCAGCAGTGAAACCGGACTAGCGGGGTACTCCTACGAGCAGTACTTC. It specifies CASSETGLAGYSYEQYF.

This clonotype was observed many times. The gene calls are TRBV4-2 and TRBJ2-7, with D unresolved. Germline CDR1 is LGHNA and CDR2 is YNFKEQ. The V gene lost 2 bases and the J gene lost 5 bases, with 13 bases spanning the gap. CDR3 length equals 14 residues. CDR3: CASSQPGQAHEQYF. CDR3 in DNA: TGTGCCAGCAGCCAACCCGGGCAGGCTCACGAGCAGTACTTC.

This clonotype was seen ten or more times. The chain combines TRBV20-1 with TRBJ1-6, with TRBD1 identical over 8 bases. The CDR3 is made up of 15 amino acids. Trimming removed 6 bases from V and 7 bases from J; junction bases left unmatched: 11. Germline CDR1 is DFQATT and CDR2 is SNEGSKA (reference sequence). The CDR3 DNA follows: TGCAGTGCGGGGACAGGCTCCCTACCCAATTCACCCCTCCACTTT. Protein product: CSAGTGSLPNSPLHF.

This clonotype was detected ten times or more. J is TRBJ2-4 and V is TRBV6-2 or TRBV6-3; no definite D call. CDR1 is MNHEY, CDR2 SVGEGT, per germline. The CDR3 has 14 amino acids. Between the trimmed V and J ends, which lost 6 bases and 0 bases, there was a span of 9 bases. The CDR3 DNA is TGTGCCAGCAGGTTTAGGGTAGCCAAAAACATTCAGTACTTC. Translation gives CASRFRVAKNIQYF.

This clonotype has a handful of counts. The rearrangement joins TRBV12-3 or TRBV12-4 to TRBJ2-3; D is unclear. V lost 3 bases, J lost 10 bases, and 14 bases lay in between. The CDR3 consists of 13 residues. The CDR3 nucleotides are TGTGCCAGCAGTTTTAGTCGACAAATGCCGCAGTATTTT. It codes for CASSFSRQMPQYF.

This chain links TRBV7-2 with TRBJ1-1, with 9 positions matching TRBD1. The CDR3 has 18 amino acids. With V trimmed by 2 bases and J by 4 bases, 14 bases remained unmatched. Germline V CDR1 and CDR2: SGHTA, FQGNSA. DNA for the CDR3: TGTGCCAGCAGCTTATTAGTCGGCCTAGCGGACAGGGGCACTGAAGCTTTCTTT. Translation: CASSLLVGLADRGTEAFF. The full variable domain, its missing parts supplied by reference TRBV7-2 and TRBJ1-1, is GAGVSQSPSNKVTEKGKDVELRCDPISGHTALYWYRQSLGQGLEFLIYFQGNSAPDKSGLPSDRFSAERTGGSVSTLTIQRTQQEDSAVYLCASSLLVGLADRGTEAFFGQGTRLTVV.

CDR3 residues: CSVAASGSSNQPQHF. For the CDR3, the DNA is TGCAGCGTAGCCGCCTCAGGGTCGAGCAATCAGCCCCAGCATTTT. The rearrangement joins TRBV29-1 to TRBJ1-5, with a tentative D call TRBD1 (5 bases). Trimming shortened V by 6 bases and J by 1 base, and 16 bases separated the two germline ends. The CDR3 covers 15 residues. CDR1 is SQVTM and CDR2 is ANQGSEA in the germline V gene.

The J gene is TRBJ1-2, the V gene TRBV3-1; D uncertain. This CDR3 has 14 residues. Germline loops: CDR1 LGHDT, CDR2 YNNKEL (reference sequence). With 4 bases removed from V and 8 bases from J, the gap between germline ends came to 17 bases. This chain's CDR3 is CASSPTRREGGYTF. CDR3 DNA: TGTGCCAGCAGCCCCACGCGGCGGGAAGGGGGCTACACCTTC.

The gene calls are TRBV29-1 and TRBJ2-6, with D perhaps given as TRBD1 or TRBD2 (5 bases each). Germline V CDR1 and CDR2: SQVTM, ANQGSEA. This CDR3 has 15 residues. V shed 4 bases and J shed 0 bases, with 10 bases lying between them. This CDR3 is CSVGDLFSGANVLTF. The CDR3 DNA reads TGCAGCGTTGGGGACCTATTCTCTGGGGCCAACGTCCTGACTTTC.

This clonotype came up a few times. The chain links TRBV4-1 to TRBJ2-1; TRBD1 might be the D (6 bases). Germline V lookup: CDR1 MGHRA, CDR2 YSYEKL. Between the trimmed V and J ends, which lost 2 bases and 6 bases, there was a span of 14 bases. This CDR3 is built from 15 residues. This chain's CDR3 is CASSQPRRGSNEQFF. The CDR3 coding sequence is TGCGCCAGCAGCCAACCCCGCAGGGGAAGCAATGAGCAGTTCTTC.

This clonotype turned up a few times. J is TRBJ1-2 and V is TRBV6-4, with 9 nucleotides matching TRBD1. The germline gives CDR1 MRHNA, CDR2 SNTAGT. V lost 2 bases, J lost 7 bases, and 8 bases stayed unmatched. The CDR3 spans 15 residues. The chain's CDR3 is CASSDTQGARGGYTF. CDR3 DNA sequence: TGTGCCAGCAGTGACACACAGGGGGCCCGTGGTGGCTACACCTTC.